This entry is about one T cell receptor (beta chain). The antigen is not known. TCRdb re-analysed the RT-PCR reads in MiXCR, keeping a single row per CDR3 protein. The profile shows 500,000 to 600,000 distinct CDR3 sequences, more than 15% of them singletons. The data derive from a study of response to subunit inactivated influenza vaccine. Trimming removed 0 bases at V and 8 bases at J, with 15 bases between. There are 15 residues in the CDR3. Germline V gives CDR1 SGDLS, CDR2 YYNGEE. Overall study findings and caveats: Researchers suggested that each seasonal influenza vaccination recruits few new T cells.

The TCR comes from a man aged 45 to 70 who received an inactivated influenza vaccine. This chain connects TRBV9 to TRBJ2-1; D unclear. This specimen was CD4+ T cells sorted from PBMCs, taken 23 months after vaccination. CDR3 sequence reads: CASSVGIGLGYEQFF. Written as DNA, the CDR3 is TGTGCCAGCAGCGTAGGGATCGGCCTAGGCTATGAGCAGTTCTTC.